This entry features one T cell receptor (beta chain) sequence. This clonotype is considered medium-sized (0.01 to 0.1%). Its binding antigen is unknown. Per-base quality was not reported, and no clone a single base away is much larger than it. This entry comes from a study of CXCR3 chemokines and chemotherapy response in bladder cancer (dated 2022 in TCRdb). Study-wide context: Whether chemotherapy response in human bladder cancer was predicted by intratumoral CXCR3 chemokine system activity was examined in the study.

Receptor libraries were prepared by PCR. The sample was run on an Illumina HiSeq 2500. The public reads were reanalyzed by TCRdb: fastp trimming at Q25, MiXCR alignment, in-frame beta chains only. Every distinct CDR3 protein forms one entry, paired with its most common genes and DNA. This sample lists approximately 12,000 distinct CDR3 sequences; around 12% were detected once. Roughly 26% of the sample is held by the ten biggest clonotypes. V is reduced by 5 bases and J by 13 bases, leaving a spacing of 29 bases between them. Including cysteine and phenylalanine, the CDR3 has 17 amino acids. The entry retains the CDR3 DNA only, 51 bases that are in frame from base 1. CDR1 is given as MNHEY and CDR2 as SMNVEV, both from the germline V gene (reference sequence).

The sample was collected from a patient whose treatment included neoadjuvant chemotherapy. This TCR came from a human donor with bladder cancer that did not respond to neoadjuvant chemotherapy. The sequence links TRBV27 to TRBJ2-2, and possibly TRBD2, on 6 matching bases. The CDR3 protein sequence reads: CASSMNLAGTARGGLFF. The sequenced DNA is TGTGCCAGCAGTATGAATCTGGCGGGTACAGCTAGGGGAGGGCTGTTTTTT.